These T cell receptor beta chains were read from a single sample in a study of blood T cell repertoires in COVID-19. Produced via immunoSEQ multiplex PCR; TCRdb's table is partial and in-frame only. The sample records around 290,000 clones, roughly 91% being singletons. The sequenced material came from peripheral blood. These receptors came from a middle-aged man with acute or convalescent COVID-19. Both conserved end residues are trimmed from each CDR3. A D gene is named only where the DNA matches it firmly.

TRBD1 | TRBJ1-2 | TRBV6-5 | ASSLETGAGRGYT
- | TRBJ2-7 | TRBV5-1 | ASSLAVGPSYEQY
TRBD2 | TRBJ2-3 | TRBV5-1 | ASSLGTSGDTQY
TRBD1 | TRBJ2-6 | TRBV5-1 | ASSLATGGPSGANVLT
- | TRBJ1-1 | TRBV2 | ASTAEGNTEAF
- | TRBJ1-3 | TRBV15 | ATRVGTRNTIY
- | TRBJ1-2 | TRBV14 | ASSQVGGYGYT
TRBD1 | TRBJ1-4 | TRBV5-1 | ASSLRSLGQLNEKLF
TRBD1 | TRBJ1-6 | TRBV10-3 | AISNTGGPSPLH
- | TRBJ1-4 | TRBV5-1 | ASSRLPATNEKLF
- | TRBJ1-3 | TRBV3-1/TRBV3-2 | ASSQDRGGPVSGNTIY
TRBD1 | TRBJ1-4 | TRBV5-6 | ASSWGTGTANEKLF
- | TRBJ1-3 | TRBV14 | ASSQYQNSGNTIY
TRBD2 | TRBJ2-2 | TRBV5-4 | ASSLVLLAGGLVTGELF
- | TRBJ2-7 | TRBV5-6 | ASSFVLQGYEQY
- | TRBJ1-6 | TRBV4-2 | ASSQDGGTGFTLH
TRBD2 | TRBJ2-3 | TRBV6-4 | ASSVAGGTDTQY
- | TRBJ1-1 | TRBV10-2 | ASSLDRNTEAF
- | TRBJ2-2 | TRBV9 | ASSPRQFTGELF
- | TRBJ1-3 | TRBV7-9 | ASSLAQGNTIY
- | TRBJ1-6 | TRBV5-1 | ASSLTWLSPLH
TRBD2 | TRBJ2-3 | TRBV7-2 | ASSLGSGGGAFDTQY
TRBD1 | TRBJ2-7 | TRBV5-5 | ASTFWTGRYEQY
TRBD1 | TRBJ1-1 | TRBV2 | ASKGTGGTEAF
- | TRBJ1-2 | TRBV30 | AWSLTVNYGYT
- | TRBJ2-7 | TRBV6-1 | ASSEESGRGREY
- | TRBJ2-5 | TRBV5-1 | ASSLRGHGGETQY
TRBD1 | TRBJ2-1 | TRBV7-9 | ASSPGDRGRNEQF
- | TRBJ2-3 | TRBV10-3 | AISGGIGGTDTQY
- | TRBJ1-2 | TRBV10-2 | ASSPTDTYGYT
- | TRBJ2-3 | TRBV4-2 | ASRPSGGDTDTQY
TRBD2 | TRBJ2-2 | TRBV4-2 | ASSHLRASGYGELF
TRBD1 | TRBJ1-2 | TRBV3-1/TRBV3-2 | ASSQDGTGDYGYT
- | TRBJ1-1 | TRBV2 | ASRLDKYTEAF
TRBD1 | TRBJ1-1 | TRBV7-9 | ASSRTGGVTNTEAF
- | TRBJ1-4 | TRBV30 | AWNAATNREKLF
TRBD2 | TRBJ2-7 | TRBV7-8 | ASRTSASYEQY
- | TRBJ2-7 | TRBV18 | ASSPPFLLYEQY
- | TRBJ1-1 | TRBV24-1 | ATGGWRTPRKENTEAF
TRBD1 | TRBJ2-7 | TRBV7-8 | ASILGDRESYEQY
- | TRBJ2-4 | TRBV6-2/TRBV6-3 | ASSYNRALIAKNIQY
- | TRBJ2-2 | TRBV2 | ASSGVTNTGELF
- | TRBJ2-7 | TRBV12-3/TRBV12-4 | ASTLVPQQY
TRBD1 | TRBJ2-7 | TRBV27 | ASSSTGTGDFWQY
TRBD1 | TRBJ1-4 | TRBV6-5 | ASSWDRGNEKLF
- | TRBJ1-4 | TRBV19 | ASSTTGLDEKLF
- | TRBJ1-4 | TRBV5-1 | ASSYQSTNEKLF
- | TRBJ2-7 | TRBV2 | ASSEKSPANEQY